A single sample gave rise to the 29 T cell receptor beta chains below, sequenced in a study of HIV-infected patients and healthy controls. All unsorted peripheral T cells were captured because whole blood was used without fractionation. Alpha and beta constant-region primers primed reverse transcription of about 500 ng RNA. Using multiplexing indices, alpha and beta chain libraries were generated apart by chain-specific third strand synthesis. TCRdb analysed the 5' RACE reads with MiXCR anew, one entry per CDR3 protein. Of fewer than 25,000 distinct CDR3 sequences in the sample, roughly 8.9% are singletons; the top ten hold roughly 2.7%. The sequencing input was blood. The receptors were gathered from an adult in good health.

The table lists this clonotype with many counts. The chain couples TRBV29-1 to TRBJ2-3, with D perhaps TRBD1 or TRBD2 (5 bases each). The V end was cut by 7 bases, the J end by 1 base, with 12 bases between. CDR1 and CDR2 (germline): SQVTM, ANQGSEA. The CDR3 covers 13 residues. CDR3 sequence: CSARDLRTDTQYF. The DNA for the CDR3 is TGCAGCGCCCGGGACCTCCGCACAGATACGCAGTATTTT.

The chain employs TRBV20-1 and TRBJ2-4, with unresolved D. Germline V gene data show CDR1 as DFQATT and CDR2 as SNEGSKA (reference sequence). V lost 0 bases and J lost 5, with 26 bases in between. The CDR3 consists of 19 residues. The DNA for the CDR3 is TGCAGTGCTAGAGACCCCCCTGGATCGAGTCGCCCTATCCAAAACATTCAGTACTTC. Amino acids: CSARDPPGSSRPIQNIQYF.

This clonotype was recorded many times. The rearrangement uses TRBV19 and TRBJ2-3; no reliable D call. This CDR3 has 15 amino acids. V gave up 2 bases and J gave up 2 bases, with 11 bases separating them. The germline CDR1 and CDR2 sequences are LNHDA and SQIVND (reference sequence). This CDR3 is CASSISHLYTDTQYF. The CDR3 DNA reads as TGTGCCAGTAGTATATCTCATCTATACACAGATACGCAGTATTTT.

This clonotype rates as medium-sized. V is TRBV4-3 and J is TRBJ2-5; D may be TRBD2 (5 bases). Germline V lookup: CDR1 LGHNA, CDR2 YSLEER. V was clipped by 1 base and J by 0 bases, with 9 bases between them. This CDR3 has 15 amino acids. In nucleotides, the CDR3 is TGCGCCAGCAGCCAAGCATTCGGGGACCAAGAGACCCAGTACTTC. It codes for CASSQAFGDQETQYF.

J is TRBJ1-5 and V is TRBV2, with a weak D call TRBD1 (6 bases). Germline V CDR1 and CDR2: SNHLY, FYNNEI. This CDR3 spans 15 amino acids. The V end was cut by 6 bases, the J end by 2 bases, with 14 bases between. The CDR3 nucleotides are TGTGCCAGCAGCCAACAGGGTTCGGGCAATCAGCCCCAGCATTTT. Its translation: CASSQQGSGNQPQHF.

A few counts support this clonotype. The CDR3 nucleotides read TGTGCCAGTAGTATAGGGGACTTAGGTGAGCAGTTCTTC. It encodes CASSIGDLGEQFF. V usage is TRBV19 and J usage is TRBJ2-1; D is possibly TRBD2 (6 bases). This CDR3 is built from 13 residues. The germline V and J ends were trimmed by 1 base and 9 bases, with 10 bases remaining between them. Germline-derived CDR1 and CDR2 are LNHDA and SQIVND (reference sequence).

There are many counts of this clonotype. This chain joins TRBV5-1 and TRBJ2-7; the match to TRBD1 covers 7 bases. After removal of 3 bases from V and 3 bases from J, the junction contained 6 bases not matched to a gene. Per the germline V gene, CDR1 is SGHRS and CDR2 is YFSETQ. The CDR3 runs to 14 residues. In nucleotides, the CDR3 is TGCGCCAGCAGCTATCGACAGGGCGGCTACGAGCAGTACTTC. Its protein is CASSYRQGGYEQYF.

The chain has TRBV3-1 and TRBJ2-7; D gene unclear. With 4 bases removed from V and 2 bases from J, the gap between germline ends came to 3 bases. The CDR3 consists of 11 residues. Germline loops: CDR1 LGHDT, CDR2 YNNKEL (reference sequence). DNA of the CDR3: TGTGCCAGCAGCCGGACCTACGAGCAGTACTTC. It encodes CASSRTYEQYF.

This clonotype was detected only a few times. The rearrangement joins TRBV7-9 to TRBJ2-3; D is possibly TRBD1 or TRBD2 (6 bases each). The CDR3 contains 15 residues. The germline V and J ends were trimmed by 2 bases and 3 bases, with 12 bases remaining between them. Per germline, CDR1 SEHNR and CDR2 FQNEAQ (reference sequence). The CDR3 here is CASSLLARGTDTQYF. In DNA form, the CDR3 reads TGTGCCAGCAGCTTACTAGCGAGGGGGACAGATACGCAGTATTTT. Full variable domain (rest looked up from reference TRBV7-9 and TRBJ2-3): DTGVSQNPRHKITKRGQNVTFRCDPISEHNRLYWYRQTLGQGPEFLTYFQNEAQLEKSRLLSDRFSAERPKGSFSTLEIQRTEQGDSAMYLCASSLLARGTDTQYFGPGTRLTVL.

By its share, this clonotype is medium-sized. Written as DNA, the CDR3 is TGCAGCGTAAGGGCTCGCGGGCTAGCGGGGGTCCGAGAGACCCAGTACTTC. It translates to CSVRARGLAGVRETQYF. The chain is built from TRBV29-1 and TRBJ2-5; 10 nucleotides agree with TRBD2. This CDR3 region has 17 residues. CDR1 and CDR2 (germline): SQVTM, ANQGSEA. V shed 6 bases and J 4 bases; nucleotides not matched to a gene: 17.

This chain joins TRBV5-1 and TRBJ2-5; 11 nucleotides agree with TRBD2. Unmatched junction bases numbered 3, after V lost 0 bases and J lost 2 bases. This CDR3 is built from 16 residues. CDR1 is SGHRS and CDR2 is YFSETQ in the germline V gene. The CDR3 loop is CASSLATSGVQETQYF. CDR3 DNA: TGCGCCAGCAGCTTGGCGACTAGCGGGGTTCAAGAGACCCAGTACTTC.

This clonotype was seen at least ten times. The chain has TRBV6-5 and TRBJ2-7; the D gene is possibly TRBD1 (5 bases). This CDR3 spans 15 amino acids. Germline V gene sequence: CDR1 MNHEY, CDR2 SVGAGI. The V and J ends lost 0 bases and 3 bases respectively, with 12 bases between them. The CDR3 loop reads CASSYSWSGNYEQYF. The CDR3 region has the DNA TGTGCCAGCAGTTACTCTTGGTCAGGGAACTACGAGCAGTACTTC.

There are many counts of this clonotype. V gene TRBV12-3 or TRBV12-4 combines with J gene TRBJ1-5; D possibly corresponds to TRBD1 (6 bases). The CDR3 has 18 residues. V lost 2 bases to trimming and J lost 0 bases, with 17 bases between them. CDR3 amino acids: CASSLRTLGGYSNQPQHF. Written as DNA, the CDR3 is TGTGCCAGCAGTTTAAGGACTCTCGGGGGCTATAGCAATCAGCCCCAGCATTTT.

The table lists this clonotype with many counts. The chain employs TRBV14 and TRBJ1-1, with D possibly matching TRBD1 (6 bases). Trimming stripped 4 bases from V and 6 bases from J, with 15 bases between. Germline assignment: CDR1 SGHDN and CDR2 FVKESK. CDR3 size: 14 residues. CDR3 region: CASSLIGGGAEAFF. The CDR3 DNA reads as TGTGCCAGCAGCCTCATCGGGGGGGGCGCTGAAGCTTTCTTT.

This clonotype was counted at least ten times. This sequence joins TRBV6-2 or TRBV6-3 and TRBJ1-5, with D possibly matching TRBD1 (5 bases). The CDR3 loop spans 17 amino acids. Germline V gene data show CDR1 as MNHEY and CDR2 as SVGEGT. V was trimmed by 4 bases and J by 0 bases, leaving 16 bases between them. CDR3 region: CASSFVPDSLSNQPQHF. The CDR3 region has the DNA TGTGCCAGCAGTTTCGTCCCCGACAGCCTTAGCAATCAGCCCCAGCATTTT.

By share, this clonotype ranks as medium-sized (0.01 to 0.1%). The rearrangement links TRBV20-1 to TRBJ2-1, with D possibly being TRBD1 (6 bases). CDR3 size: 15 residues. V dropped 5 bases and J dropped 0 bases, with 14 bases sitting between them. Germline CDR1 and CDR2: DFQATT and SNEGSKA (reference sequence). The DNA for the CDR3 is TGCAGTGCTGCCAGGGGAGAGAGCTCCTACAATGAGCAGTTCTTC. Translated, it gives CSAARGESSYNEQFF.

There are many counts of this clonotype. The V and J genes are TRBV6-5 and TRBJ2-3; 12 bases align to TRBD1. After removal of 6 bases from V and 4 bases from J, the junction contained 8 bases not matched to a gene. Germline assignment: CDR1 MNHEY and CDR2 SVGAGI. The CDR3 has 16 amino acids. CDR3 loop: CASSEYGTGGADTQYF. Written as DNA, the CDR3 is TGTGCCAGCAGCGAGTACGGGACAGGGGGCGCAGATACGCAGTATTTT.

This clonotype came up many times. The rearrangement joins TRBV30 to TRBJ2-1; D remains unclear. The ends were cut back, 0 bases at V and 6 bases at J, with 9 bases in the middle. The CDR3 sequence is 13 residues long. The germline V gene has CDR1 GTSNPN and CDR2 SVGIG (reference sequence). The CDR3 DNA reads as TGTGCCTGGAGTGTAAAGGCCCTCAATGAGCAGTTCTTC. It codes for CAWSVKALNEQFF.

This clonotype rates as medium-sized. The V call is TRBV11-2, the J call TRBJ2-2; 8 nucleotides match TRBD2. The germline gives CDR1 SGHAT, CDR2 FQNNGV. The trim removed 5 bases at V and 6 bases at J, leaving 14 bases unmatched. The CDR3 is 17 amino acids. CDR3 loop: CASSISAPGLGSGELFF. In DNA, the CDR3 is TGTGCCAGCAGCATATCAGCTCCGGGACTAGGATCCGGGGAGCTGTTTTTT. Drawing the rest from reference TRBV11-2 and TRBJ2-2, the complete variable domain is EAGVAQSPRYKIIEKRQSVAFWCNPISGHATLYWYQQILGQGPKLLIQFQNNGVVDDSQLPKDRFSAERLKGVDSTLKIQPAKLEDSAVYLCASSISAPGLGSGELFFGEGSRLTVL.

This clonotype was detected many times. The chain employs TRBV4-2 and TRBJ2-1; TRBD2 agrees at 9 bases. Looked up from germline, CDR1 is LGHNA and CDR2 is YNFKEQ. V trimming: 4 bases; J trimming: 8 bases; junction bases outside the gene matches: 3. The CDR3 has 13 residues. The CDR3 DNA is TGTGCCAGCAGCCCGCGGGAGGGCCATGAGCAGTTCTTC. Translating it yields CASSPREGHEQFF.

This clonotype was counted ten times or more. The CDR3 loop reads CASSFSLGRSQETQYF. CDR3 nucleotides: TGTGCCAGCAGCTTCAGTCTGGGACGGAGCCAAGAGACCCAGTACTTC. The chain combines TRBV11-2 with TRBJ2-5; D could derive from TRBD1 or TRBD2 (5 bases each). Germline CDR1 SGHAT, CDR2 FQNNGV. Trimming took off 3 bases at V and 1 base at J, with 15 bases between the two ends. The CDR3 covers 16 residues.

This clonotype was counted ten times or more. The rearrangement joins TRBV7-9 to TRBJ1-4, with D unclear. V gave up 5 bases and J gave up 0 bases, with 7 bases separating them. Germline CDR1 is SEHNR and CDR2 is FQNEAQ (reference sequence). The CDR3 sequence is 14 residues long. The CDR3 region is CASSPGTTNEKLFF. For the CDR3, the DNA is TGTGCCAGCAGCCCCGGCACAACTAATGAAAAACTGTTTTTT.

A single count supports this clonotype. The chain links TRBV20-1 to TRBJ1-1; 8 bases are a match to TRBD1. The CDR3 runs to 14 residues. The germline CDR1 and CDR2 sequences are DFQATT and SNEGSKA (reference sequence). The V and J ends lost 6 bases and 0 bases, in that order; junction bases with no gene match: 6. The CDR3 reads CSAPRTGMNTEAFF. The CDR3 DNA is TGCAGTGCCCCAAGGACAGGGATGAACACTGAAGCTTTCTTT.

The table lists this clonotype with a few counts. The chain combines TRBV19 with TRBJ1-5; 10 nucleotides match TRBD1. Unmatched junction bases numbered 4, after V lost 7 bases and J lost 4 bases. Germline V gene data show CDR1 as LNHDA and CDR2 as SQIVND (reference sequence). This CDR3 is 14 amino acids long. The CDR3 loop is CASNGQGGNQPQHF. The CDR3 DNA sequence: TGTGCCAGTAACGGACAGGGGGGTAATCAGCCCCAGCATTTT. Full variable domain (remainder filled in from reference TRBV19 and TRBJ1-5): DGGITQSPKYLFRKEGQNVTLSCEQNLNHDAMYWYRQDPGQGLRLIYYSQIVNDFQKGDIAEGYSVSREKKESFPLTVTSAQKNPTAFYLCASNGQGGNQPQHFGDGTRLSIL.

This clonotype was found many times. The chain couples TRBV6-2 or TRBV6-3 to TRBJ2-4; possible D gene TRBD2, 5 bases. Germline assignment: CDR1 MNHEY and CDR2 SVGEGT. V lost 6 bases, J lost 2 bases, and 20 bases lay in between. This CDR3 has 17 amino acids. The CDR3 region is CASSPTRATSTKNIQYF. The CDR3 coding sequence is TGTGCCAGCAGCCCAACTAGGGCCACATCGACCAAAAACATTCAGTACTTC.

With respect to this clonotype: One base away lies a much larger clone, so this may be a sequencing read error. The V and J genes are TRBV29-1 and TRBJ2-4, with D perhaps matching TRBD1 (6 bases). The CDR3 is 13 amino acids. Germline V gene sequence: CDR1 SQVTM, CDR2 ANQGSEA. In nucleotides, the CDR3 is TGCAGCGTGGGGACAATAGGGTCGGACATTCACTACTTC. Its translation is CSVGTIGSDIHYF.

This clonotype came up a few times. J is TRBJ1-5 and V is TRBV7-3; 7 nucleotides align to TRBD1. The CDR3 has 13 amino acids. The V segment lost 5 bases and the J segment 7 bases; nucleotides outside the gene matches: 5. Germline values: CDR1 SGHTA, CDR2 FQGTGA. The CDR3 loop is CASSPQGGQPQHF. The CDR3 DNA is TGTGCCAGCAGCCCCCAGGGGGGCCAGCCCCAGCATTTT.

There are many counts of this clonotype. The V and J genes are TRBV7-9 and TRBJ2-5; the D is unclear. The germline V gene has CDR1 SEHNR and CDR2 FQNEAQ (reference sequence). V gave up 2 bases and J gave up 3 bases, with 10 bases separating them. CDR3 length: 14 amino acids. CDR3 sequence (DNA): TGTGCCAGCAGCTTATGGCCCTCTGAAGAGACCCAGTACTTC. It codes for CASSLWPSEETQYF.

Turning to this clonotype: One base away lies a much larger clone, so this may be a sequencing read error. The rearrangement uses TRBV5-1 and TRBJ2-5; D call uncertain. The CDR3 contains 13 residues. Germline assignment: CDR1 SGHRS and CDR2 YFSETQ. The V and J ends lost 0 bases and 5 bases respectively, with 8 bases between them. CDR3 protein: CASSLEGGETQYF. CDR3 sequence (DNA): TGCGCCAGCAGCTTGGAAGGTGGGGAGACCCAGTACTTC.